The 28 T cell receptor beta chains listed next were all sequenced from one sample in a study of cytomegalovirus exposure and HLA in healthy donors. TCRdb's table, derived via immunoSEQ multiplex PCR, lists solely in-frame clones and lacks some. The sample lists some 150,000 clones; roughly 87% were seen once. The sample was PBMCs. The origin of the receptors is a man in his late teens or twenties in good health and CMV-seropositive.

This chain links TRBV6-8 with TRBJ1-2; no reliable D call. Trimming took 6 bases from V and 6 from J, leaving 14 bases between them. CDR1 is MNHGY and CDR2 is SAAAGT in the germline V gene. The length of the CDR3 is 13 residues. CDR3 residues: CASSTLWEDGYTF. The CDR3 bases are TGTGCCAGCAGCACTCTATGGGAGGATGGCTACACCTTC.

Only one count was recorded for this clone. The chain carries TRBV4-1 and TRBJ1-4; D is uncertain. Between the trimmed V and J ends, which lost 9 bases and 6 bases, there was a span of 8 bases. CDR3 size: 11 residues. Germline CDR1 is MGHRA and CDR2 is YSYEKL. CDR3 region: CASSLDEKLFF. The CDR3 coding sequence is TGCGCCAGTTCACTAGATGAAAAACTGTTTTTT.

The chain employs TRBV28 and TRBJ1-2, with 10 bases aligning to TRBD1. V shed 5 bases and J 4 bases; nucleotides not matched to a gene: 4. The CDR3 sequence is 14 residues long. Germline CDR1 is MDHEN and CDR2 is SYDVKM. Here the CDR3 reads CASSPGTGVYGYTF. The CDR3 coding sequence is TGTGCCAGCAGTCCCGGGACAGGGGTCTATGGCTACACCTTC.

The genes are TRBV5-6 and TRBJ1-5; 9 bases are shared with TRBD1. There are 15 residues in the CDR3. After removal of 0 bases from V and 6 bases from J, the junction contained 4 bases not matched to a gene. CDR1 is SGHDT, CDR2 YYEEEE, per germline. The CDR3 DNA reads as TGTGCCAGCAGCTTGGGGACAGGGGTGGGTCAGCCCCAGCATTTT. It translates to CASSLGTGVGQPQHF.

The chain joins TRBV28 to TRBJ2-5; D is perhaps TRBD1 (5 bases). The V and J ends lost 3 bases and 4 bases respectively, with 15 bases between them. The CDR3 length is 15 residues. Germline CDR1 is MDHEN and CDR2 is SYDVKM. The CDR3 nucleotides are TGTGCCAGCAGTTTTCAAGGCAGGGTGGCAGAGACCCAGTACTTC. This gives the protein CASSFQGRVAETQYF.

This sequence joins TRBV18 and TRBJ1-2; a possible D gene is TRBD1 (6 bases). Germline assignment: CDR1 KGHSH and CDR2 LQKENI. The CDR3 consists of 15 residues. Trimming left V 4 bases short and J 0 bases short, with 12 bases between. As DNA, the CDR3 is TGTGCCAGCTCACTACGGGACACTACTAACTATGGCTACACCTTC. Its translation: CASSLRDTTNYGYTF.

The chain carries TRBV28 and TRBJ1-5; tentatively, D is TRBD1 (5 bases). Trimming took off 3 bases at V and 11 bases at J, with 23 bases between the two ends. The CDR3 runs to 16 residues. Per germline, CDR1 MDHEN and CDR2 SYDVKM. For the CDR3, the DNA is TGTGCCAGCAGTTTCCCGGGGACTTCGGCTGGTGGGACCCAGCATTTT. This translates into CASSFPGTSAGGTQHF. Variable domain in full (rest from reference TRBV28 and TRBJ1-5): DVKVTQSSRYLVKRTGEKVFLECVQDMDHENMFWYRQDPGLGLRLIYFSYDVKMKEKGDIPEGYSVSREKKERFSLILESASTNQTSMYLCASSFPGTSAGGTQHFGDGTRLSIL.

J is TRBJ1-6 and V is TRBV5-6; 11 bases match TRBD1. The junction had 5 bases not matched to a gene; V was cut back by 3 bases and J by 9 bases. The CDR3 sequence is 15 residues long. Germline CDR1 reads SGHDT; CDR2 reads YYEEEE. The chain's CDR3 is CASSSGQGVLSPLHF. CDR3 bases: TGTGCCAGCAGCTCGGGACAGGGGGTACTTTCACCCCTCCACTTT.

The chain combines TRBV29-1 with TRBJ1-2; 9 nucleotides agree with TRBD1. This CDR3 is 15 amino acids long. V dropped 0 bases and J dropped 2; count of bases not matched to a gene: 4. CDR1 is SQVTM and CDR2 is ANQGSEA in the germline V gene. This CDR3 reads CSVEDPGTGNYGYTF. CDR3 DNA sequence: TGCAGCGTTGAAGACCCCGGGACAGGGAACTATGGCTACACCTTC.

The CDR3 bases are TGTGCCAGCAACGGACTAGCCAGGCAGTATTTT. Amino acids: CASNGLARQYF. This chain uses TRBV2 with TRBJ2-3; 8 bases line up with TRBD2. Germline-derived CDR1 and CDR2 are SNHLY and FYNNEI. The CDR3 totals 11 residues. Germline trimming cut 7 bases from V and 11 bases from J; bases unmatched to any gene: 5. The entire variable domain, with the rest obtained from reference TRBV2 and TRBJ2-3, is as follows: EPEVTQTPSHQVTQMGQEVILRCVPISNHLYFYWYRQILGQKVEFLVSFYNNEISEKSEIFDDQFSVERPDGSNFTLKIRSTKLEDSAMYFCASNGLARQYFGPGTRLTVL.

The chain uses TRBV6-5 and TRBJ2-7; 7 bases are a match to TRBD1. The CDR3 length is 12 residues. Germline V CDR1 and CDR2: MNHEY, SVGAGI. V gave up 7 bases and J gave up 3 bases; unmatched junction bases: 3. The CDR3 DNA sequence: TGTGCCAGCACAGACAGGGTCTACGAGCAGTACTTC. As protein: CASTDRVYEQYF.

The chain links TRBV5-4 to TRBJ1-5, with D possibly matching TRBD1 (5 bases). CDR3 length: 13 residues. Trimming left V 0 bases short and J 9 bases short, with 10 bases between. Germline values: CDR1 SGHNT, CDR2 YYREEE (reference sequence). In nucleotides, the CDR3 is TGTGCCAGCAGCTTGGAGCGGGACGGGCCCCAGCATTTT. Protein: CASSLERDGPQHF.

The rearrangement joins TRBV2 to TRBJ1-1; 7 bases match TRBD1. Germline values: CDR1 SNHLY, CDR2 FYNNEI. The CDR3 spans 13 residues. J lost 5 bases, V lost 5 bases, and 5 bases had no gene match. CDR3 region: CASSTGARTEAFF. DNA of the CDR3: TGTGCCAGCAGTACAGGGGCGAGGACTGAAGCTTTCTTT.

V and J are TRBV5-1 and TRBJ2-5; the D gene is possibly TRBD2 (7 bases). Deletions cut 2 bases from V and 4 bases from J, with 12 bases between. Germline V gives CDR1 SGHRS, CDR2 YFSETQ. The CDR3 contains 14 residues. For the CDR3, the DNA is TGCGCCAGCAGCTTTCGGGGGGCGGGAGAGACCCAGTACTTC. Translated, it gives CASSFRGAGETQYF. The full variable domain, with the rest looked up from reference TRBV5-1 and TRBJ2-5, is KAGVTQTPRYLIKTRGQQVTLSCSPISGHRSVSWYQQTPGQGLQFLFEYFSETQRNKGNFPGRFSGRQFSNSRSEMNVSTLELGDSALYLCASSFRGAGETQYFGPGTRLLVL.

This clone is a singleton in its sample. The V and J genes are TRBV5-3 and TRBJ1-5; 9 bases are a match to TRBD1. TRBV5-3 carries the ORF label, with uncertain function. The CDR3 runs to 15 residues. Trimming cost V 3 bases and J 8 bases; bases outside gene matches: 9. CDR3 bases: TGTGCCAGAAGCTATTCACAGGGGGCAGAGGAGCCCCAGCATTTT. Protein: CARSYSQGAEEPQHF.

The rearrangement uses TRBV27 and TRBJ2-7; D is perhaps TRBD1 (6 bases). The CDR3 spans 15 residues. Per germline, CDR1 MNHEY and CDR2 SMNVEV (reference sequence). V was shortened by 6 bases and J by 1 base, with 16 bases between the two germline ends. The CDR3, as DNA: TGTGCCAGCAGGGTGGCCGGGACACCATCCTACGAGCAGTACTTC. It is translated as CASRVAGTPSYEQYF.

The CDR3 bases are TGTGCCAGCATTCCCCGGACAGGGCACGGCTACACCTTC. It is translated as CASIPRTGHGYTF. The chain combines TRBV27 with TRBJ1-2; 8 nucleotides align to TRBD1. J lost 8 bases, V lost 7 bases, and 9 bases had no gene match. Germline V lookup: CDR1 MNHEY, CDR2 SMNVEV (reference sequence). CDR3 length: 13 amino acids.

This clone was observed once. The V call is TRBV30, the J call TRBJ1-2; 11 bases map to TRBD1. V was pared by 0 bases and J by 2 bases, with 2 bases of the junction left unmatched. There are 15 residues in the CDR3. Germline V gene data show CDR1 as GTSNPN and CDR2 as SVGIG (reference sequence). In DNA form, the CDR3 reads TGTGCCTGGAGTGTACGGACAGGGGGCAACTATGGCTACACCTTC. It specifies CAWSVRTGGNYGYTF.

CDR3 residues: CASSLPGQGTGELFF. CDR3 bases: TGTGCCAGCAGCTTACCGGGACAGGGAACCGGGGAGCTGTTTTTT. V usage is TRBV5-6 and J usage is TRBJ2-2; 9 bases agree with TRBD1. This CDR3 is 15 amino acids long. J lost 5 bases, V lost 2 bases, and 4 bases had no gene match. Germline CDR1 is SGHDT and CDR2 is YYEEEE.

The CDR3 spells CASSERGTGGYDYGYTF. CDR3 DNA: TGTGCCAGCAGTGAAAGGGGAACAGGGGGCTATGACTATGGCTACACCTTC. The V gene is TRBV6-1, the J gene TRBJ1-2; 9 bases line up with TRBD1. The ends lost 2 bases at V and 3 bases at J; junction bases unmatched: 10. CDR3 length: 17 residues. Germline-derived CDR1 and CDR2 are MNHNS and SASEGT.

This chain connects TRBV19 to TRBJ1-6; 7 bases agree with TRBD1. CDR1 is LNHDA and CDR2 is SQIVND in the germline V gene (reference sequence). CDR3 length equals 12 residues. The CDR3 nucleotides are TGTGCAACGGGACAGAATAATTCACCCCTCCACTTT. It codes for CATGQNNSPLHF.

The chain uses TRBV10-3 and TRBJ1-3; the match to TRBD1 covers 9 bases. This CDR3 has 18 residues. Germline V gene lookup returns CDR1 ENHRY and CDR2 SYGVKD. Trimming removed 3 bases from V and 3 bases from J; junction bases left unmatched: 12. The CDR3 reads CAISDPGTGTSSGNTIYF. Here the CDR3 DNA reads TGTGCCATCAGTGATCCCGGGACAGGGACTAGTAGTGGAAACACCATATATTTT.

This chain uses TRBV5-1 with TRBJ1-1, with 8 nucleotides matching TRBD1. The CDR3 loop spans 16 amino acids. The germline gives CDR1 SGHRS, CDR2 YFSETQ. V was pared by 2 bases and J by 0 bases, with 6 bases of the junction left unmatched. This CDR3 reads CASSFWTGTMNTEAFF. The CDR3 nucleotides read TGCGCCAGCAGCTTTTGGACAGGGACCATGAACACTGAAGCTTTCTTT.

The J gene is TRBJ2-7, the V gene TRBV27; the D gene is possibly TRBD2 (6 bases). This CDR3 comprises 14 residues. Trimming pared 6 bases from V and 2 bases from J, leaving 14 bases between. The V gene's germline CDR1 is MNHEY and CDR2 SMNVEV (reference sequence). CDR3 sequence: CASSFGGSPYEQYF. CDR3 nucleotides: TGTGCCAGCAGCTTCGGGGGTAGCCCCTACGAGCAGTACTTC.

This sequence joins TRBV5-1 and TRBJ2-3, with 7 bases matching TRBD1. CDR1 is SGHRS, CDR2 YFSETQ, per germline. The CDR3 length is 14 residues. V lost 2 bases and J lost 2; bases outside the gene matches: 2. CDR3 nucleotides: TGCGCCAGCAGCTTAACAGGGGTCACAGATACGCAGTATTTT. It codes for CASSLTGVTDTQYF.

This chain links TRBV6-1 with TRBJ1-3; no definite D call. The V and J ends lost 9 bases and 0 bases respectively, with 9 bases between them. CDR1 and CDR2 (germline): MNHNS, SASEGT. CDR3 size: 13 residues. The CDR3 DNA is TGTGCCAGTCCACATAACTCTGGAAACACCATATATTTT. Encoded protein: CASPHNSGNTIYF.

The chain joins TRBV5-5 to TRBJ1-2; 8 bases map to TRBD1. Germline lookup yields CDR1 SGHKS and CDR2 YYEKEE (reference sequence). V gave up 7 bases and J gave up 8 bases; unmatched junction bases: 7. The CDR3 contains 12 residues. The CDR3 nucleotides are TGTGCCAGCGACAGGACAGGGTACGGCTACACCTTC. Translation gives CASDRTGYGYTF.

The chain has TRBV4-1 and TRBJ1-4; the match to TRBD1 covers 7 bases. With V trimmed by 5 bases and J by 0 bases, 6 bases remained unmatched. The CDR3 spans 16 residues. Looked up from germline, CDR1 is MGHRA and CDR2 is YSYEKL. The CDR3 DNA sequence: TGCGCCAGCAGCTCCCGGACAGGCACAACTAATGAAAAACTGTTTTTT. Translation gives CASSSRTGTTNEKLFF.